The T cell receptor beta chain described here comes from a study of T-cell reconstitution after alpha-beta-depleted transplantation in children. Preparation of the TCRbeta library was carried out with unique molecular identifiers. TCRdb itself ran the PCR reads through MiXCR, one entry per CDR3 protein. The sample records 360,000 or so distinct CDR3 sequences, about a fifth being singletons. V was pared by 9 bases and J by 5 bases, with 9 bases of the junction left unmatched. The CDR3 totals 14 residues. Germline values: CDR1 KGHDR, CDR2 SFDVKD. This sequence joins TRBV24-1 and TRBJ2-1; 7 bases are a match to TRBD1. This sequence was found in a human donor who donated a stem cell graft to a child with acute myeloid leukemia. The source was PBMCs from the stem cell graft donor, collected from the stem cell graft. The CDR3 spells CATSPGTVNNEQFF. The CDR3 DNA is TGTGCCACCTCCCCCGGGACAGTCAACAATGAGCAGTTCTTC.